One and the same sample provided the 4 T cell receptor beta chains below, sequenced in a study of T cell responses to AZD1222 COVID-19 vaccine. The protocol was immunoSEQ multiplex PCR, while the TCRdb copy is restricted to in-frame clones and leaves out a portion. Of fewer than 150,000 clones listed, about 80% were seen once; the top ten hold roughly 4.3%. The sample in question was peripheral blood, obtained on day 0 of AZD1222 vaccination. The receptors originated from an adult in good health.

This sequence joins TRBV28 and TRBJ2-2; 7 nucleotides align to TRBD1. Per the germline V gene, CDR1 is MDHEN and CDR2 is SYDVKM. This CDR3 is built from 14 residues. The V gene end was trimmed by 5 bases and the J gene end by 1 base; junction bases not matched to a gene: 1. The CDR3 loop is CASSGTENTGELFF. CDR3 nucleotides: TGTGCCAGCAGTGGGACAGAGAACACCGGGGAGCTGTTTTTT.

The chain recombines TRBV20-1 with TRBJ2-7; 7 positions agree with TRBD1. V dropped 7 bases and J dropped 3; count of bases not matched to a gene: 3. There are 11 residues in the CDR3. Germline V gene lookup returns CDR1 DFQATT and CDR2 SNEGSKA (reference sequence). CDR3 residues: CSGRTGYEQYF. CDR3 DNA sequence: TGCAGTGGCCGGACAGGCTACGAGCAGTACTTC.

The gene calls are TRBV5-5 and TRBJ1-2; D is unclear. The CDR3 is 13 residues long. Germline loops: CDR1 SGHKS, CDR2 YYEKEE (reference sequence). Between the trimmed V and J ends, which lost 3 bases and 5 bases, there was a span of 11 bases. The CDR3, as DNA: TGTGCCAGCAGCTACGACGGTAATTATGGCTACACCTTC. Protein: CASSYDGNYGYTF.

The rearrangement links TRBV30 to TRBJ1-2; maybe TRBD1 (6 bases). Trimming took 0 bases from V and 4 from J, leaving 9 bases between them. The CDR3 has 13 residues. Germline V gene lookup returns CDR1 GTSNPN and CDR2 SVGIG (reference sequence). DNA of the CDR3: TGTGCCTGGAGTGTTGGGACAAGCTATGGCTACACCTTC. It yields the protein CAWSVGTSYGYTF.